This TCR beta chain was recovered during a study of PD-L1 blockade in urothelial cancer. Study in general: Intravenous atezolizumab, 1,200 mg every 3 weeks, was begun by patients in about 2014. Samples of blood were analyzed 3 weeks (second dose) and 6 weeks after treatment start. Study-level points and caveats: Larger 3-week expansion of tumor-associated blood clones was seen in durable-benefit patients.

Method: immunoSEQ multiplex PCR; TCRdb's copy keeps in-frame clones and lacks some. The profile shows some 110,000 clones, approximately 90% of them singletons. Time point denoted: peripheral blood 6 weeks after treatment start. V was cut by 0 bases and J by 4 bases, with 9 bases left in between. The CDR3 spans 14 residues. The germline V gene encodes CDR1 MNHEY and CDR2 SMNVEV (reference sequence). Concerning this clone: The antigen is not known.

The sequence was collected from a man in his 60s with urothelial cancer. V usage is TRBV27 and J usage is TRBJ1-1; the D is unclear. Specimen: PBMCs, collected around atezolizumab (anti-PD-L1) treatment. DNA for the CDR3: TGTGCCAGCAGTTTATCAGGGAGAGGCACTGAAGCTTTCTTT. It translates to CASSLSGRGTEAFF.